This is a list of T cell receptor beta chains from one sample in a study of blood T cell repertoires in COVID-19. Produced via immunoSEQ multiplex PCR; TCRdb's table is partial and in-frame only. The sample holds around 200,000 clones; about 85% are singletons and the top ten take 5.5% to 7%. Sequenced sample: peripheral blood. The receptor source for this set is a woman in her forties with COVID-19, enrolled during active disease. CDR3s leave out the opening cysteine and the closing phenylalanine or tryptophan. The size entry is marked missing in some rows and otherwise reads once, few, many or a size class.

j_gene: TRBJ2-1
abundance: .
v_gene: TRBV7-7
CDR3aa: ASSRDSYNEQF

j_gene: TRBJ1-2
abundance: .
v_gene: TRBV6-5
CDR3aa: ASGNNGVANYGYT

j_gene: TRBJ2-3
abundance: .
v_gene: TRBV10-3
CDR3aa: AISESTSGRALDTQY

j_gene: TRBJ2-7
abundance: .
v_gene: TRBV5-4
CDR3aa: ASTIRHGYEQY

j_gene: TRBJ2-3
abundance: .
v_gene: TRBV6-5
CDR3aa: ASSSRGQPTDTQY

j_gene: TRBJ2-1
abundance: few
v_gene: TRBV10-3
CDR3aa: AISEGTGSNEQF

j_gene: TRBJ2-1
abundance: .
v_gene: TRBV3-1/TRBV3-2
CDR3aa: ASSQAPGPSEQF

j_gene: TRBJ2-1
abundance: few
v_gene: TRBV7-5
CDR3aa: VRSVEGNNEQF

j_gene: TRBJ2-7
abundance: .
v_gene: TRBV30
CDR3aa: AWDSGRAELGEQY

j_gene: TRBJ1-5
abundance: .
v_gene: TRBV5-1
CDR3aa: ASSLDGPGQPQH

j_gene: TRBJ1-1
abundance: once
v_gene: TRBV13
CDR3aa: ASSSQGPNTEAF

j_gene: TRBJ1-6
abundance: .
v_gene: TRBV19
CDR3aa: ASSISSYNSPLH

j_gene: TRBJ2-2
abundance: .
v_gene: TRBV2
CDR3aa: ASRSGLRTGELF

j_gene: TRBJ1-1
abundance: few
v_gene: TRBV25-1
CDR3aa: ASSDAGKNTEAF

j_gene: TRBJ2-3
abundance: .
v_gene: TRBV5-1
CDR3aa: ASSLALTGAGTDTQY

j_gene: TRBJ1-1
abundance: few
v_gene: TRBV6-2/TRBV6-3
CDR3aa: ASSPRKGAGPEAF

j_gene: TRBJ2-7
abundance: .
v_gene: TRBV27
CDR3aa: ASRPSGLFYEQY

j_gene: TRBJ1-5
abundance: few
v_gene: TRBV6-5
CDR3aa: ASSYSGTDNQPQH

j_gene: TRBJ1-1
abundance: .
v_gene: TRBV19
CDR3aa: ASNAGVITEAF

j_gene: TRBJ1-2
abundance: .
v_gene: TRBV4-2
CDR3aa: ASSQDFNGYT

j_gene: TRBJ1-5
abundance: .
v_gene: TRBV19
CDR3aa: ASSTQDSFNQPQH

j_gene: TRBJ2-7
abundance: .
v_gene: TRBV18
CDR3aa: ASSPLAESSYEQY